One sample yielded the 27 T cell receptor beta chains listed below, sequenced in a study of T cell responses to AZD1222 COVID-19 vaccine. Libraries were prepared by immunoSEQ multiplex PCR; TCRdb keeps only in-frame clonotypes and omits some of them. The sample includes about 110,000 clones, more than 75% of them seen just once. This specimen was peripheral blood, taken 28 days after the second AZD1222 dose. These receptors all come from an adult who received the AZD1222 COVID-19 vaccine.

The chain recombines TRBV28 with TRBJ1-4; 8 nucleotides agree with TRBD1. Germline CDR1 is MDHEN and CDR2 is SYDVKM. The CDR3 consists of 14 residues. The V segment lost 3 bases and the J segment 7 bases; nucleotides outside the gene matches: 4. The CDR3 loop reads CASSFSRGLEKLFF. Here the CDR3 DNA reads TGTGCCAGCAGTTTCAGCAGGGGGCTTGAAAAACTGTTTTTT. The full variable domain, with the rest looked up from reference TRBV28 and TRBJ1-4, is DVKVTQSSRYLVKRTGEKVFLECVQDMDHENMFWYRQDPGLGLRLIYFSYDVKMKEKGDIPEGYSVSREKKERFSLILESASTNQTSMYLCASSFSRGLEKLFFGSGTQLSVL.

The rearrangement uses TRBV5-6 and TRBJ1-4; D perhaps matches TRBD1 (5 bases). CDR1 and CDR2 from the germline V gene are SGHDT and YYEEEE. Trimming removed 4 bases from V and 13 bases from J, with 23 bases in between. The CDR3 is made up of 15 amino acids. The CDR3 DNA follows: TGTGCCAGCAGCACCCAGACAGACGGTAACGAGAGACTGTTTTTT. The encoded protein is CASSTQTDGNERLFF.

V and J are TRBV11-3 and TRBJ2-5, with 12 nucleotides matching TRBD2. Germline V CDR1 and CDR2: SGHNT, YENEEA. V lost 2 bases to trimming and J lost 5 bases; unmatched junction nucleotides: 9. The CDR3 runs 17 residues. The CDR3, as DNA: TGTGCCAGCAGCTTATCTCTAGCGGGGGGGGCCGAGGAGACCCAGTACTTC. It encodes CASSLSLAGGAEETQYF. The variable domain in full, completed from reference TRBV11-3 and TRBJ2-5, reads EAGVVQSPRYKIIEKKQPVAFWCNPISGHNTLYWYLQNLGQGPELLIRYENEEAVDDSQLPKDRFSAERLKGVDSTLKIQPAELGDSAVYLCASSLSLAGGAEETQYFGPGTRLLVL.

As to this clone: The sample contains more than one DNA sequence encoding this CDR3. The CDR3 sequence is CASSRTQEGGYTF. The CDR3 bases are TGCGCCAGCAGCCGAACCCAGGAAGGGGGCTACACCTTC. V is TRBV4-3 and J is TRBJ1-2, with D unresolved. The CDR3 totals 13 residues. V was cut by 4 bases and J by 8 bases, with 14 bases left in between. Germline CDR1 is LGHNA and CDR2 is YSLEER.

For the CDR3, the DNA is TGTGCCAGCAGCTTAGAGGCAGGGAACTACGAGCAGTACTTC. Protein sequence: CASSLEAGNYEQYF. The chain employs TRBV7-9 and TRBJ2-7; a possible D gene is TRBD1 (5 bases). The germline V and J ends were trimmed by 1 base and 3 bases, with 10 bases remaining between them. This CDR3 is built from 14 residues. Germline lookup yields CDR1 SEHNR and CDR2 FQNEAQ (reference sequence).

Only a few counts were recorded for this clone. V is TRBV7-9 and J is TRBJ1-1; no clear D gene. The germline V and J ends were trimmed by 3 bases and 10 bases, with 12 bases remaining between them. The CDR3 consists of 12 residues. The germline CDR1 and CDR2 sequences are SEHNR and FQNEAQ (reference sequence). As DNA, the CDR3 is TGTGCCAGCAGCTTTGGGTCGGCGGGAGCTTTCTTT. This encodes CASSFGSAGAFF.

The genes are TRBV5-6 and TRBJ2-3; maybe TRBD1 (5 bases). CDR3 length equals 14 residues. Between the trimmed V and J ends, which lost 4 bases and 5 bases, there was a span of 14 bases. CDR1 SGHDT and CDR2 YYEEEE come from the germline V gene. Written as DNA, the CDR3 is TGTGCCAGCAGCCTCCGTGGGGCAGGAGATACGCAGTATTTT. This gives the protein CASSLRGAGDTQYF.

The chain uses TRBV11-2 and TRBJ1-1; TRBD1 matches 7 bases. The V segment lost 5 bases and the J segment 3 bases; nucleotides outside the gene matches: 9. The CDR3 runs 15 residues. The germline V gene has CDR1 SGHAT and CDR2 FQNNGV. The CDR3 is CASSPIQGKDTEAFF. In DNA, the CDR3 is TGTGCCAGCAGCCCAATACAGGGGAAAGACACTGAAGCTTTCTTT.

The chain recombines TRBV3-1 (or the pseudogene TRBV3-2) with TRBJ2-5, with unresolved D. V shed 3 bases and J shed 3 bases, with 17 bases lying between them. The CDR3 spans 16 residues. The germline CDR1 and CDR2 sequences are LGHDT and YNNKEL (reference sequence). Here the CDR3 DNA reads TGTGCCAGCAGCCAGGGTAGTATTGGTTTAAAAGAGACCCAGTACTTC. It codes for CASSQGSIGLKETQYF.

The chain employs TRBV6-2 or TRBV6-3 and TRBJ2-6; 10 bases align to TRBD1. Germline V gene sequence: CDR1 MNHEY, CDR2 SVGEGT. This CDR3 is 16 amino acids long. V gave up 5 bases and J gave up 2 bases; unmatched junction bases: 3. The CDR3 nucleotides read TGTGCCAGCAGTCTGACAGGGGGCACTGGGGCCAACGTCCTGACTTTC. Residues: CASSLTGGTGANVLTF.

This chain uses TRBV5-1 with TRBJ2-7, with D tentatively TRBD1 (6 bases). The length of the CDR3 is 14 residues. Trimming removed 4 bases at V and 6 bases at J, with 17 bases between. Per the germline V gene, CDR1 is SGHRS and CDR2 is YFSETQ. The CDR3 bases are TGCGCCAGCAGCGTCCAATCCCAGGGGTCCGAGCAGTACTTC. This codes for CASSVQSQGSEQYF.

V and J are TRBV6-5 and TRBJ1-2; D ambiguous. The germline gives CDR1 MNHEY, CDR2 SVGAGI. The V gene lost 2 bases and the J gene lost 8 bases, with 18 bases spanning the gap. The CDR3 contains 15 residues. The CDR3 loop reads CASSYVAAAARGYTF. The CDR3 DNA reads TGTGCCAGCAGTTACGTCGCGGCCGCTGCGAGGGGCTACACCTTC.

The chain joins TRBV7-2 to TRBJ2-3; tentative D call: TRBD2 (6 bases). Trimming pared 1 base from V and 4 bases from J, leaving 12 bases between. From germline, CDR1 is SGHTA and CDR2 FQGNSA. The CDR3 is 15 amino acids. CDR3 bases: TGTGCCAGCAGCTTAGTAGGTAGCGGCCCAGATACGCAGTATTTT. Protein sequence: CASSLVGSGPDTQYF.

The rearrangement links TRBV6-6 to TRBJ1-5, with D hard to call. Germline V gene data show CDR1 as MNHNY and CDR2 as SVGAGI (reference sequence). There are 14 residues in the CDR3. V was trimmed by 6 bases and J by 3 bases, leaving 12 bases between them. CDR3 amino acids: CASSWGGPNQPQHF. In nucleotides, the CDR3 is TGTGCCAGCAGCTGGGGAGGGCCCAATCAGCCCCAGCATTTT.

The rearrangement uses TRBV15 and TRBJ1-1, with a weak D call TRBD1 (6 bases). V lost 0 bases and J lost 1, with 6 bases in between. CDR3 length: 14 amino acids. Germline loops: CDR1 LNHNV, CDR2 YYDKDF (reference sequence). Written as DNA, the CDR3 is TGTGCCACCAGCAGAGAGACAGGGAACACTGAAGCTTTCTTT. It translates to CATSRETGNTEAFF.

The rearrangement joins TRBV7-9 to TRBJ2-6; D is ambiguous. The CDR3 loop spans 11 amino acids. CDR1 is SEHNR and CDR2 is FQNEAQ in the germline V gene (reference sequence). V lost 4 bases, J lost 8 bases, and 3 bases lay in between. Here the CDR3 DNA reads TGTGCCAGCAGCTCATCCAACGTCCTGACTTTC. It yields the protein CASSSSNVLTF.

V usage is TRBV12-3 or TRBV12-4 and J usage is TRBJ1-5; D is uncertain. V was shortened by 1 base and J by 5 bases, with 6 bases between the two germline ends. The CDR3 has 13 amino acids. CDR3 sequence reads: CASSLGNDQPQHF. CDR3 DNA sequence: TGTGCCAGCAGTTTAGGCAATGATCAGCCCCAGCATTTT.

The chain has TRBV10-3 and TRBJ2-3, with a weak D call TRBD2 (7 bases). V was clipped by 10 bases and J by 2 bases, with 22 bases between them. CDR3 size: 16 residues. The germline gives CDR1 ENHRY, CDR2 SYGVKD. The CDR3 DNA reads TGTGCCACAAGGGGGGGACGGGGTCTAGACACAGATACGCAGTATTTT. Translated: CATRGGRGLDTDTQYF.

The gene calls are TRBV28 and TRBJ1-3, with D tentatively TRBD1 (5 bases). The V end lost 4 bases, the J end lost 3 bases, and 10 bases lay between the germline ends. This CDR3 comprises 14 residues. Germline V gene sequence: CDR1 MDHEN, CDR2 SYDVKM. CDR3 region: CASSWSGSGNTIYF. The DNA of the CDR3 is TGTGCCAGCAGTTGGTCAGGGAGTGGAAACACCATATATTTT. The whole variable domain, remainder taken from reference TRBV28 and TRBJ1-3, is DVKVTQSSRYLVKRTGEKVFLECVQDMDHENMFWYRQDPGLGLRLIYFSYDVKMKEKGDIPEGYSVSREKKERFSLILESASTNQTSMYLCASSWSGSGNTIYFGEGSWLTVV.

This chain joins TRBV5-1 and TRBJ2-7; D gene ambiguous. This CDR3 contains 12 residues. The germline V gene encodes CDR1 SGHRS and CDR2 YFSETQ. V gave up 0 bases and J gave up 13 bases, with 14 bases separating them. The chain's CDR3 is CASSLAGSLSYF. The CDR3 DNA reads as TGCGCCAGCAGCTTGGCCGGCTCGCTTTCATACTTC. Together with reference TRBV5-1 and TRBJ2-7, the CDR3 gives the full variable domain: KAGVTQTPRYLIKTRGQQVTLSCSPISGHRSVSWYQQTPGQGLQFLFEYFSETQRNKGNFPGRFSGRQFSNSRSEMNVSTLELGDSALYLCASSLAGSLSYFGPGTRLTVT.

This clone was seen only a few times. The chain joins TRBV19 to TRBJ2-2; D remains ambiguous. CDR1 LNHDA and CDR2 SQIVND come from the germline V gene (reference sequence). The CDR3 extends over 12 amino acids. V was shortened by 1 base and J by 6 bases, with 3 bases between the two germline ends. This chain's CDR3 is CASSIGSGELFF. In nucleotides, the CDR3 is TGTGCCAGTAGTATAGGCTCCGGGGAGCTGTTTTTT.

V usage is TRBV12-3 or TRBV12-4 and J usage is TRBJ2-1; 7 positions match TRBD1. The CDR3 totals 12 residues. V was pared by 9 bases and J by 5 bases, with 4 bases of the junction left unmatched. The DNA for the CDR3 is TGTGCCAGTCGAGGGGGCAACAATGAGCAGTTCTTC. The encoded protein is CASRGGNNEQFF.

This clone was picked up a small number of times. This chain connects TRBV11-2 to TRBJ1-4; maybe TRBD1 (5 bases). The CDR3 totals 15 residues. V lost 4 bases, J lost 3 bases, and 12 bases lay in between. Per the germline V gene, CDR1 is SGHAT and CDR2 is FQNNGV. The CDR3: CASSSGLYSNEKLFF. Here the CDR3 DNA reads TGTGCCAGCAGCTCGGGACTATATTCTAATGAAAAACTGTTTTTT.

The chain employs TRBV7-9 and TRBJ2-7; 7 bases are shared with TRBD1. In germline, CDR1 is SEHNR, CDR2 FQNEAQ (reference sequence). Trimming took 3 bases from V and 0 from J; bases not matched to a gene: 2. The CDR3 consists of 14 residues. CDR3 sequence (DNA): TGTGCCAGCAGCTTGGGACAGTACTCCTACGAGCAGTACTTC. As protein: CASSLGQYSYEQYF.

The chain carries TRBV7-2 and TRBJ2-3; 10 nucleotides match TRBD2. Trimming took 8 bases from V and 9 from J; bases not matched to a gene: 8. Looked up from germline, CDR1 is SGHTA and CDR2 is FQGNSA. This CDR3 region has 13 residues. CDR3 residues: CASLLAGVRTQYF. As DNA, the CDR3 is TGTGCCAGCCTCCTAGCGGGAGTCAGGACGCAGTATTTT.

The chain links TRBV20-1 to TRBJ2-1, with a tentative D call TRBD1 (6 bases). The CDR3 is 13 residues long. Germline V gene sequence: CDR1 DFQATT, CDR2 SNEGSKA (reference sequence). The ends were cut back, 3 bases at V and 7 bases at J, with 13 bases in the middle. CDR3 DNA: TGCAGTGCTAGTTCTGAGGGGGAGAATGAGCAGTTCTTC. Its protein product is CSASSEGENEQFF.

The rearrangement uses TRBV7-8 and TRBJ1-2; D unclear. Germline loops: CDR1 SGHVS, CDR2 FQNEAQ. The CDR3 has 15 residues. V lost 5 bases and J 3 bases, leaving 16 bases between the germline ends. CDR3 nucleotide sequence: TGTGCCAGCAGCCCGAGCCTGGAAACGGACTATGGCTACACCTTC. Translation gives CASSPSLETDYGYTF. Full variable domain (rest looked up from reference TRBV7-8 and TRBJ1-2): GAGVSQSPRYKVAKRGQDVALRCDPISGHVSLFWYQQALGQGPEFLTYFQNEAQLDKSGLPSDRFFAERPEGSVSTLKIQRTQQEDSAVYLCASSPSLETDYGYTFGSGTRLTVV.